The rows below give T cell receptor beta chains drawn from one sample of a study of blood T cell repertoires in COVID-19. Produced via immunoSEQ multiplex PCR; TCRdb's table is partial and in-frame only. The sample includes 250,000 to 300,000 clones, about 90% of them seen just once. The sample consisted of PBMCs or T cells enriched from blood (not recorded which). The source is a human donor in a cohort exposed to, infected with or recovered from COVID-19 (not recorded which). The donor label of this sample is uncertain. Each CDR3 is given with its conserved first and last residue. The D gene is left open where the match is weak. Part of the rows lack a size; the others show once, few, many or a class for expanded clones.

d_call,clone_size,j_call,v_call,cdr3_aa,cdr3_nt
TRBD1,NA,TRBJ1-6,TRBV7-2,CASSPRTGKFYNSPLHF,TGTGCCAGCAGCCCCCGGACAGGGAAGTTCTATAATTCACCCCTCCACTTT
NA,NA,TRBJ1-1,TRBV6-5,CASSYTPNTEAFF,TGTGCCAGCAGTTATACACCGAACACTGAAGCTTTCTTT
NA,NA,TRBJ1-5,TRBV7-2,CASSLEAVDQPQHF,TGTGCCAGCAGCTTAGAGGCGGTAGACCAGCCCCAGCATTTT
TRBD1,NA,TRBJ1-1,TRBV25-1,CASSDRQGAQAFF,TGTGCCAGCAGTGACCGACAGGGGGCCCAAGCTTTCTTT
TRBD1,NA,TRBJ1-5,TRBV11-2,CASSRDRDQPQHF,TGTGCCAGCAGCCGGGACAGAGATCAGCCCCAGCATTTT
NA,NA,TRBJ2-5,TRBV10-1,CASSESKTAQETQYF,TGCGCCAGCAGTGAGTCGAAGACAGCACAAGAGACCCAGTACTTC
NA,NA,TRBJ1-4,TRBV10-2,CASSETGHNEKLFF,TGCGCCAGCAGTGAGACAGGGCATAATGAAAAACTGTTTTTT
TRBD1,NA,TRBJ1-4,TRBV5-1,CASSLVARGTANEKLFF,TGCGCCAGCAGCTTGGTGGCCAGGGGGACAGCTAATGAAAAACTGTTTTTT
NA,NA,TRBJ2-1,TRBV6-4,CASSDSLGRQYEQFF,TGTGCCAGCAGTGACTCCCTAGGAAGGCAGTATGAGCAGTTCTTC
NA,NA,TRBJ1-1,TRBV4-3,CASSQDNRAGAEAFF,TGCGCCAGCAGCCAAGATAACAGGGCGGGGGCTGAAGCTTTCTTT
NA,NA,TRBJ2-1,TRBV3-1/TRBV3-2,CASIGPPYNEQFF,TGTGCCAGCATTGGGCCCCCATACAATGAGCAGTTCTTC
NA,NA,TRBJ2-1,TRBV24-1,CATSDPPRGNEQFF,TGTGCCACCAGTGATCCTCCCAGGGGTAATGAGCAGTTCTTC
NA,NA,TRBJ1-3,TRBV10-3,CAITLTSAGNTIYF,TGTGCCATCACCCTGACATCGGCCGGAAACACCATATATTTT
NA,NA,TRBJ1-6,TRBV5-4,CASSSSNRAESPLHF,TGTGCCAGCAGCTCCTCTAACAGGGCTGAATCACCCCTCCACTTT
TRBD2,NA,TRBJ2-2,TRBV30,CAWSGGGGTGELFF,TGTGCCTGGAGCGGCGGGGGGGGGACCGGGGAGCTGTTTTTT
NA,NA,TRBJ2-7,TRBV14,CASSRNRYYEQYF,TGTGCCAGCAGCCGAAACCGCTACTACGAGCAGTACTTC
TRBD2,NA,TRBJ2-5,TRBV5-1,CASRFSGGPFGETQYF,TGCGCCAGCAGGTTTAGCGGGGGTCCCTTCGGGGAGACCCAGTACTTC
NA,NA,TRBJ2-3,TRBV6-5,CASIELATDTQYF,TGTGCCAGCATCGAACTAGCTACAGATACGCAGTATTTT
NA,NA,TRBJ2-5,TRBV6-5,CASSYSTGGAETQYF,TGTGCCAGCAGTTACTCGACGGGCGGGGCGGAGACCCAGTACTTC
NA,NA,TRBJ1-1,TRBV12-3/TRBV12-4,CAISEGLNTEAFF,TGTGCCATCTCGGAGGGGCTAAACACTGAAGCTTTCTTT
NA,NA,TRBJ2-7,TRBV5-6,CASSLGPGEQYF,TGTGCCAGCAGCTTGGGGCCGGGCGAGCAGTACTTC
NA,NA,TRBJ2-2,TRBV7-3,CASSSETGYTGELFF,TGTGCCAGCAGCTCGGAAACAGGGTACACCGGGGAGCTGTTTTTT
TRBD1,few,TRBJ1-2,TRBV5-1,CASSSPNLGTGGGGYGYTF,TGCGCCAGCAGCTCCCCCAATCTCGGGACAGGGGGTGGTGGCTATGGCTACACCTTC
NA,NA,TRBJ1-5,TRBV2,CASSPQGNGNQPQHF,TGTGCCAGCAGTCCTCAGGGGAACGGGAATCAGCCCCAGCATTTT
NA,NA,TRBJ1-4,TRBV11-2,CASSRGGRSTNEKLFF,TGTGCCAGCAGCCGGGGGGGCAGAAGCACTAATGAAAAACTGTTTTTT
TRBD2,NA,TRBJ2-3,TRBV11-2,CASSFRGGSTDTQYF,TGTGCCAGCAGCTTCCGGGGGGGGAGCACAGATACGCAGTATTTT
TRBD1,NA,TRBJ2-7,TRBV19,CASTPTGGYEQYF,TGTGCCAGTACCCCTACAGGGGGGTACGAGCAGTACTTC
NA,NA,TRBJ1-6,TRBV27,CASSLYENSPLHF,TGTGCCAGCAGTTTATATGAGAATTCACCCCTCCACTTT
TRBD1,NA,TRBJ1-2,TRBV19,CASSPDRGPLYGYTF,TGTGCCAGTAGTCCCGACAGGGGCCCGCTCTATGGCTACACCTTC
NA,NA,TRBJ1-2,TRBV7-2,CASSLGARGIGYTF,TGTGCCAGCAGCTTGGGGGCAAGGGGGATTGGCTACACCTTC
NA,NA,TRBJ1-2,TRBV5-1,CASSPGTSGEGYGYTF,TGCGCCAGCAGCCCCGGGACCTCGGGGGAGGGCTATGGCTACACCTTC
NA,NA,TRBJ2-7,TRBV4-1,CASSHIGGTSSYEQYF,TGCGCCAGCAGCCACATCGGGGGGACAAGCTCCTACGAGCAGTACTTC